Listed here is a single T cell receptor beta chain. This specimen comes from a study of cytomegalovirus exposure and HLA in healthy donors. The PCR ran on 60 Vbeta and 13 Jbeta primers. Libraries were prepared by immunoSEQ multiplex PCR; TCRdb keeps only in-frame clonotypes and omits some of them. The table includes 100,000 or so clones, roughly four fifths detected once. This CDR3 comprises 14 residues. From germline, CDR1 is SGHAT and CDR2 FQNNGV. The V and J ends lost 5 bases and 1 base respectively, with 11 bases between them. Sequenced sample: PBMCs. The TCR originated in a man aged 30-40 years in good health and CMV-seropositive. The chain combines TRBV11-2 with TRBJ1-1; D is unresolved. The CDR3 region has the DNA TGTGCCAGCAGCGCGCGAGGAGGGAACACTGAAGCTTTCTTT. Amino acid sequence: CASSARGGNTEAFF.